This T cell receptor (beta chain) was captured by sequencing in a study of cytomegalovirus exposure and HLA in healthy donors (dated by TCRdb to the late 2010s). With respect to the entire study: In an earlier analysis of 550 to 750 of the donors, 250 to 300 Gb of sequence data and 90 million to 120 million unique TCR beta sequences from 150 million to 200 million T cells were reported. Approximately 310 gigabases of sequencing data and roughly 80 million unique TCR sequences made up an early release that covered approximately 620 HLA-typed donors. Of the roughly 400 genotyped donors, 65% to 90% fell in the genetic ancestry cluster associated with self-reported Caucasian donors. The aim of the study was to test whether cataloging public T cell receptors could identify signatures of past pathogen exposure. The T cell repertoires of some 700 subjects were profiled by immunosequencing and related to cytomegalovirus serostatus. In addition to the first cohort of 666 subjects, a separate validation cohort of around 110 different subjects was used. To predict cytomegalovirus infection status, the study combined high-throughput TCR immunosequencing, statistical association of individual TCRs with disease status, and machine learning. A later analysis re-examined previously published TCR beta repertoires from hundreds of donors and added high-resolution HLA genotyping to investigate patterns of TCR occurrence. The later analysis used no new phenotypic data to find candidate immune exposures, relying instead on TCR beta sequences and their occurrence across donors. To decide whether each TCR beta V gene segment behaved as functional or pseudogenic, an earlier analysis of some 600 of the donors relied on high-throughput TCR beta sequencing. Donor age, sex, ethnicity and CMV serostatus were compiled alongside the repertoire data. A later genetic analysis took genome-wide SNP genotypes for about 65% of the roughly 670 donors and used that subset as a discovery cohort. Every discovery cohort repertoire had been produced on one sequencing platform. Both class I and class II loci were covered by HLA typing, at four-digit resolution. Typing coverage varied by locus: 629-630 donors for A, B, C, DRB1 and DQB1; roughly 500 for DQA1; about 590 for DPA1; more than 450 for DPB1. Roughly five DR-DQ haplotypes were handled as single units for association and clustering because linkage in the cohort was strong. Among 398 genotyped donors of the cohort, an average of 235,054 unique TCR beta nucleotide sequences were sequenced per donor, around 18% of them non-productive. The full study reports these points: Broadly in line with IMGT annotations, most TCR beta V segments showed up in productive rearrangements about 87% or about 30% of the time in an earlier analysis of several hundred of the donors. In a later analysis, the rate of TCR association differed among HLA loci, with DRB1 alleles having the most associated TCRs and HLA-C alleles having the fewest. The classifier was reported to diagnose cytomegalovirus status with high specificity and sensitivity in both the original and validation cohorts. The sequencing pipeline was judged likely to have produced a cluster of highly shared sequence variants as a technical artifact. According to a later genetic analysis, donors in an Asian-associated ancestry cluster had fewer N-insertions in productive TCRs than the approximately 630-donor mean. This cohort had only TCR beta chains sequenced, and the lack of alpha or paired-chain data limited which features could be detected. Most TCR sequences were seen in very few donors, while some public TCRs were found in many individuals. A total of roughly 160 TCR beta chains were listed by the study as associated with cytomegalovirus. According to a later analysis, most CMV-associated TCR beta chains appeared to be HLA-restricted, and the HLA associations seemed to be driven largely by CMV exposure. In a later analysis, HLA-associated TCR beta chains showed more clonal expansion and lower generation probabilities than non-associated chains that were equally common. In vitro tests confirmed that a few of the cytomegalovirus-associated TCR beta chains recognize cytomegalovirus antigens. Correlated functional status among segregating V segments might reflect linkage disequilibrium, but an unknown experimental factor could not be ruled out. A later analysis reported that several top co-occurrence clusters appeared linked to parvovirus B19, influenza, CMV and Epstein-Barr virus. CMV serostatus was the only immune exposure information available for the cohort. According to the authors, the approach could potentially be generalized to other disease states and immunological phenotypes. Specific HLA alleles were associated with about 17,000 TCR beta sequences at a false discovery rate of 0.05 in a later analysis. A later genetic analysis associated a missense DCLRE1C variant with V-gene and J-gene trimming of TCR beta chains, and an independent cohort replicated the association. Strong co-occurrence of HLA alleles, especially DR and DQ, made assigning TCR associations to individual alleles difficult. Presence/absence analyses assumed roughly uniform sequencing depth across donors, an assumption that may not hold. A further reported finding was that TCR beta sequences accurately predicted the HLA-A and HLA-B alleles for most subjects in the first cohort. Because the 87-base-pair reads could not distinguish some IMGT-functional V segments, including TRBV6-2 and TRBV6-3, those segments were excluded. HLA typing was unavailable for some donors at each locus, so association tests used only the typed subset. Because counts were too low, roughly 18 rarely observed V segments, including chromosome 9 orphons, were left out of the earlier analysis of approximately 580 of the donors.

V drops 6 bases and J drops 8 bases, leaving 13 bases in between. From a lookup of the germline V gene, CDR1 and CDR2 are MRHNA and SNTAGT. Including the terminal cysteine and phenylalanine, the CDR3 comprises 13 residues. The DNA shown is the 39-base CDR3, in frame from base 1. Library preparation was by the immunoSEQ multiplex PCR assay. The multiplex PCR relied on a mix of 60 forward primers for TCR Vbeta segments and 13 reverse primers for TCR Jbeta segments. A multiplex PCR assay on genomic DNA amplified the CDR3 region of rearranged TCR beta genes. The amplified TCR beta libraries were sequenced on the Illumina HiSeq System as 87-base-pair reads. The original pipeline was this. Across the roughly 640 repertoires, a later analysis counted 78 million or so unique TCR beta chains, roughly 11 million of which were shared by at least two donors. A nearest-neighbor algorithm error-corrected the raw reads and collapsed the reads into unique sequences, merging closely related sequences to remove PCR and sequencing errors. CDR3 sequences were aligned to IMGT reference sequences to assign V, D and J gene segments. For a sequence to be retained, a match of at least six nucleotides to both a V gene segment and a J gene segment was required. A rearrangement counted as productive if the CDR3 had no stop codons and remained in frame with V and J, and every other rearrangement counted as non-productive. CDR3 was defined according to IMGT convention as the region running from the second conserved V-encoded cysteine to the conserved J-encoded phenylalanine. The earlier analysis of 450 to 750 of the donors excluded any sequence lacking an unambiguous match to a single V gene segment. An earlier analysis of several hundred of the donors classified V segments as functional when productive rearrangements were above 56.7% and as segregating when the standard deviation between donors was above 5%. To diagnose cytomegalovirus status from the catalog of TCR beta chain sequences, a statistical classification framework was built. A later analysis assigned V and J genes by comparing TCR nucleotide sequences with IMGT/GENE-DB human TR gene sequences. Using the TCRdist pipeline, a later analysis assigned CDR3 sequences along with most-parsimonious VDJ recombination scenarios. In a later analysis, every TCR beta chain was defined by the combination of its CDR3 amino acid sequence and its V-gene family, and reads without a unique V-gene family were dropped. To address suspected cross-contamination and a sequencing artifact, a later analysis removed under 600 highly shared, low-generation-probability nucleotide sequences. In a later analysis, a clonal expansion index was calculated for each public chain from normalized within-repertoire ranks of inferred template counts. In a later analysis, generation probabilities were computed using a VDJ recombination model fitted to out-of-frame rearrangements, and the results were checked against IGoR. Hypergeometric tests were used in a later analysis to score TCR-TCR, TCR-HLA and TCR-CMV co-occurrence, with a repertoire-size bias correction applied to the TCR pairs. In a later analysis, false discovery rates were estimated by permuting HLA or CMV assignments 20 times. A later analysis grouped co-occurring TCRs with DBSCAN, adding TCRdist sequence similarity when clustering within HLA-allele-positive subsets. Co-occurrence clustering excluded repertoires with fewer than 30,000 or more than 120,000 public chains, plus five with anomalous nucleotide sharing. The table comes from immuneACCESS by way of TCRdb, which keeps in-frame sequences with V and J called. Part of the clones is missing from these tables; in studies checked, under half for an unresolved V gene and the rest for unknown reasons. D and trimming were read from the DNA, whereas the V and J calls and clone size are those reported in that table. The sample's clone listing holds about 170,000 clones. The ten largest clones add up to roughly 0.83% of the sample.

The cohort comprised approximately 700 healthy bone marrow donors. At the time of sampling, all cohort members were nominally healthy, though unrecorded immune exposures were likely present. The donor was CMV seropositive and was included in the group of 290 or so seropositive cohort members. Every donor gave a peripheral blood sample, and the peripheral blood mononuclear cells from that sample were used for TCR beta sequencing. Genomic DNA extraction from the blood cell samples was performed with the Qiagen DNeasy Blood Extraction Kit. Note on this clone: No antigen is known for it.

The chain is made from TRBV6-4 and TRBJ1-4; the D gene is perhaps TRBD1, from 5 matching bases. The sequence derives from a young woman in good health and CMV-seropositive. The sample was PBMCs. Here the CDR3 is given as CASRAGPTEKLFF. The DNA is as follows: TGTGCCAGCAGGGCGGGACCGACAGAAAAACTGTTTTTT.